The 11 T cell receptor beta chains given below trace back to one sample, sequenced in a study of shared clonotypes between healthy human individuals. Sequencing was performed with immunoSEQ multiplex PCR; in TCRdb, only in-frame clones are kept and a portion is missing. The table includes roughly 1.4 million clones, around 98.5% detected once. Sequenced input: naive CD4+ T cells sorted from blood. The subset: CD45RA+ positively selected. The source is a man aged 25-45 years in good health.

Regarding this clone: This same CDR3 is encoded by further DNA sequences in the sample. V and J are TRBV9 and TRBJ2-7; maybe TRBD1 (6 bases). This CDR3 has 15 amino acids. The ends were cut back, 0 bases at V and 0 bases at J, with 10 bases in the middle. Germline values: CDR1 SGDLS, CDR2 YYNGEE. This CDR3 is CASSVGAGVSYEQYF. The DNA of the CDR3 is TGTGCCAGCAGCGTAGGTGCAGGGGTCTCCTACGAGCAGTACTTC.

The rearrangement links TRBV25-1 to TRBJ2-1; tentatively, D is TRBD2 (6 bases). The germline V gene encodes CDR1 MGHDK and CDR2 SYGVNS. The ends were cut back, 7 bases at V and 4 bases at J, with 11 bases in the middle. The CDR3 is made up of 13 amino acids. The CDR3 DNA reads as TGTGCCAGCATGGCGGGAAGTTACAATGAGCAGTTCTTC. Its translation: CASMAGSYNEQFF.

The V gene is TRBV7-9, the J gene TRBJ2-3, with 11 bases aligning to TRBD2. Looked up from germline, CDR1 is SEHNR and CDR2 is FQNEAQ (reference sequence). The CDR3 runs 15 residues. J was trimmed by 5 bases and V by 4 bases; bases with no gene match: 5. The CDR3: CASSSGLAALDTQYF. In DNA form, the CDR3 reads TGTGCCAGCAGCTCGGGACTAGCGGCGTTAGATACGCAGTATTTT.

The rearrangement joins TRBV5-4 to TRBJ2-1, with 8 bases that match TRBD2. CDR1 SGHNT and CDR2 YYREEE come from the germline V gene (reference sequence). CDR3 length equals 18 residues. The ends lost 1 base at V and 4 bases at J; junction bases unmatched: 13. CDR3 protein: CASSLQTSGGGLYNEQFF. The CDR3, as DNA: TGTGCCAGCAGCTTGCAAACTAGCGGAGGGGGTCTTTACAATGAGCAGTTCTTC. Variable domain in full (rest from reference TRBV5-4 and TRBJ2-1): ETGVTQSPTHLIKTRGQQVTLRCSSQSGHNTVSWYQQALGQGPQFIFQYYREEENGRGNFPPRFSGLQFPNYSSELNVNALELDDSALYLCASSLQTSGGGLYNEQFFGPGTRLTVL.

The chain links TRBV29-1 to TRBJ2-3; possible D gene TRBD2, 5 bases. The V and J ends lost 8 bases and 2 bases respectively, with 17 bases between them. CDR3 size: 14 residues. Germline V lookup: CDR1 SQVTM, CDR2 ANQGSEA. The CDR3 is CSTRRAGLTDTQYF. The CDR3 nucleotides read TGCAGCACGCGACGGGCGGGCCTCACAGATACGCAGTATTTT.

The rearrangement links TRBV11-3 to TRBJ2-1; 10 positions match TRBD1. Per the germline V gene, CDR1 is SGHNT and CDR2 is YENEEA. With V trimmed by 5 bases and J by 0 bases, 7 bases remained unmatched. CDR3 length: 17 residues. The CDR3 DNA follows: TGTGCCAGCAGCCCAGGGACAGGGGATCGCTCCTACAATGAGCAGTTCTTC. It encodes CASSPGTGDRSYNEQFF.

This clone showed up just a few times. Distinct nucleotide sequences in the sample also encode this CDR3. The chain has TRBV18 and TRBJ1-5, with 9 bases aligning to TRBD1. Germline V lookup: CDR1 KGHSH, CDR2 LQKENI. Trimming took 3 bases from V and 4 from J; bases not matched to a gene: 1. The CDR3 is made up of 14 amino acids. DNA for the CDR3: TGTGCCAGCTCACCGGGACAGGGTAATCAGCCCCAGCATTTT. Amino acids: CASSPGQGNQPQHF.

The chain couples TRBV11-2 to TRBJ2-7, with TRBD1 matching 7 bases. Per germline, CDR1 SGHAT and CDR2 FQNNGV. The CDR3 has 14 residues. Germline trimming cut 2 bases from V and 6 bases from J; bases unmatched to any gene: 7. The CDR3 spells CASSLTTGVGEQYF. The CDR3 DNA sequence: TGTGCCAGCAGCTTAACCACAGGGGTAGGCGAGCAGTACTTC.

Comments on this clone: Compared with germline, one end of the junction differs, possibly owing to a read error. In the same sample, other DNA sequences code for this CDR3. The CDR3 protein is CASSSTVDYEQYF. The CDR3 nucleotides read TGTGCCAGTAGCTCCACAGTAGACTACGAGCAGTACTTC. The chain couples TRBV7-9 to TRBJ2-7; D is ambiguous. The CDR3 is made up of 13 amino acids. CDR1 and CDR2 (germline): SEHNR, FQNEAQ (reference sequence). The full variable domain, completed using reference TRBV7-9 and TRBJ2-7, is DTGVSQNPRHKITKRGQNVTFRCDPISEHNRLYWYRQTLGQGPEFLTYFQNEAQLEKSRLLSDRFSAERPKGSFSTLEIQRTEQGDSAMYLCASSSTVDYEQYFGPGTRLTVT.

This clone is a singleton in its sample. The chain employs TRBV7-9 and TRBJ1-2; D is unclear. The CDR3 has 14 amino acids. V was trimmed by 4 bases and J by 6 bases, leaving 15 bases between them. Looked up from germline, CDR1 is SEHNR and CDR2 is FQNEAQ (reference sequence). The CDR3 reads CASSSRRTGDGYTF. CDR3 in DNA: TGTGCCAGCAGCTCCCGACGCACTGGTGATGGCTACACCTTC.

The chain is built from TRBV5-8 and TRBJ2-5; 7 nucleotides align to TRBD1. The CDR3 has 15 amino acids. Germline loops: CDR1 SGHTS, CDR2 YDEGEE. The trim removed 0 bases at V and 2 bases at J, leaving 4 bases unmatched. The CDR3 region is CASSLETGRQETQYF. The CDR3 region has the DNA TGTGCCAGCAGCTTGGAGACAGGGCGTCAAGAGACCCAGTACTTC.